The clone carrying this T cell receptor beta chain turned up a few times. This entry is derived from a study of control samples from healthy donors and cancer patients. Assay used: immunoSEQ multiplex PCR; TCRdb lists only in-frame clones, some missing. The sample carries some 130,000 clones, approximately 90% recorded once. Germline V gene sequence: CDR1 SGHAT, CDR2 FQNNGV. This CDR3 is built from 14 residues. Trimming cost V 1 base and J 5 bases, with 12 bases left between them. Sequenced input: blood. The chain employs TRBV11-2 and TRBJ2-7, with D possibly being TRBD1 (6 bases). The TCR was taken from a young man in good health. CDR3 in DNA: TGTGCCAGCAGCTTAGTTGGCGAGGGGGACGAGCAGTACTTC. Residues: CASSLVGEGDEQYF. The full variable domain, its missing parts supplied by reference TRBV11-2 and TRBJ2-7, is EAGVAQSPRYKIIEKRQSVAFWCNPISGHATLYWYQQILGQGPKLLIQFQNNGVVDDSQLPKDRFSAERLKGVDSTLKIQPAKLEDSAVYLCASSLVGEGDEQYFGPGTRLTVT.